The next 2 T cell receptor beta chains were all read from a single sample in a study of radiation and T cells in renal cell carcinoma. Time point of the sample: blood 2 weeks post-SBRT. The sample's treatment: 15 Gy SBRT to primary tumor, nephrectomy 4 weeks later. The assay was immunoSEQ multiplex PCR, and TCRdb's table has in-frame clones only and misses some. The sample carries about 130,000 clones, roughly 91% recorded once. Sequences were derived from blood, sampled from a patient whose treatment included radiotherapy and nephrectomy. Receptors originate from a woman in her 70s with renal cell carcinoma.

This chain uses TRBV7-9 with TRBJ2-7, with 8 bases matching TRBD2. This CDR3 has 15 residues. V shed 6 bases, J shed 0 bases, and the junction held 7 bases outside the gene matches. Germline V gene sequence: CDR1 SEHNR, CDR2 FQNEAQ (reference sequence). CDR3 protein: CASSPSGGSSYEQYF. The DNA of the CDR3 is TGTGCCAGCAGTCCGAGCGGGGGCAGCTCCTACGAGCAGTACTTC.

The gene calls are TRBV2 and TRBJ1-5; D possibly corresponds to TRBD1 (6 bases). The CDR3 contains 9 residues. V lost 5 bases, J lost 16 bases, and 9 bases lay in between. CDR1 is SNHLY and CDR2 is FYNNEI in the germline V gene. CDR3 sequence reads: CASSRDTHF. The CDR3 coding sequence is TGTGCCAGCAGTCGGGACACCCATTTT.